This is a list of T cell receptor beta chains from one sample in a study of spatial heterogeneity in lung cancer. Each CDR3 protein is one row after TCRdb ran MiXCR on the 5' RACE reads. This table holds 95,000 to 130,000 distinct CDR3 sequences, less than 15% found once. The sample in question was PBMCs, obtained at follow-up. These receptors were taken from a male donor with early-stage non-small cell lung cancer. Both conserved end residues are part of each CDR3. D genes are given only for firm matches. Expanded clones are given a class, and other clones once, few, many or no size at all.

V gene	J gene	D gene	clone size	CDR3 length	CDR3 DNA	CDR3 protein
TRBV7-9	TRBJ2-4	NA	NA	20	TGTGCCAGCAGCTTAGGTTCGGGACGGCAGGCTTCTTTAGCCAAAAACATTCAGTACTTC	CASSLGSGRQASLAKNIQYF
TRBV6-2/TRBV6-3	TRBJ2-7	TRBD1	NA	15	TGTGCCAGCAGCCCTGGTAAGGGGGCGTCCTACGAGCAGTACTTC	CASSPGKGASYEQYF
TRBV12-3/TRBV12-4	TRBJ2-1	TRBD1	many	13	TGTGCCAGCAGCCGGACAGGGGGCGATGAGCAGTTCTTC	CASSRTGGDEQFF
TRBV3-1	TRBJ1-5	NA	NA	15	TGTGCCAGCAGCCAAGATGGATCCGCCTGGGGGCCCCAGCATTTT	CASSQDGSAWGPQHF
TRBV5-1	TRBJ2-3	NA	NA	14	TGCGCCAGCAAGACGGGGCGCAGCACAGATACGCAGTATTTT	CASKTGRSTDTQYF
TRBV7-2	TRBJ2-2	NA	NA	14	TGTGCCAGCAGCTTAGAATTCGTCACCGGGGAGCTGTTTTTT	CASSLEFVTGELFF
TRBV24-1	TRBJ2-3	TRBD1	many	15	TGTGCCACCAGTCGCAGGGGGCGTTTTTCAGATACGCAGTATTTT	CATSRRGRFSDTQYF
TRBV12-3/TRBV12-4	TRBJ1-5	TRBD1	NA	14	TGTGCCAGCAGTTGGACAGGGTACAATCAGCCCCAGCATTTT	CASSWTGYNQPQHF
TRBV25-1	TRBJ1-3	NA	NA	14	TGTGCCAGCAGTGAATGGGGGACTGGAAACACCATATATTTT	CASSEWGTGNTIYF
TRBV28	TRBJ2-4	NA	few	15	TGTGCCAGCAGGGACGGTAGCGGAGCCAAAAACATTCAGTACTTC	CASRDGSGAKNIQYF
TRBV7-6	TRBJ2-3	NA	few	14	TGTGCCAGCAGACCCCGGTTGGCCACAGATACGCAGTATTTT	CASRPRLATDTQYF
TRBV7-9	TRBJ1-1	TRBD1	few	13	TGTGCCAGCAGCCAGACAGGGATCCCTGAAGCTTTCTTT	CASSQTGIPEAFF
TRBV6-1	TRBJ1-4	NA	few	13	TGTGCCAGCAGAAGAGGAGGGGGAGAAAAACTGTTTTTT	CASRRGGGEKLFF
TRBV15	TRBJ2-1	TRBD1	few	18	TGTGCCACCAGCAGAGATAGGACAGGCGCCAGCTCCTACAATGAGCAGTTCTTC	CATSRDRTGASSYNEQFF
TRBV2	TRBJ2-5	NA	many	11	TGTGCCAGCACCCTCCGAGAGACCCAGTACTTC	CASTLRETQYF
TRBV7-3	TRBJ2-5	NA	many	13	TGTGCCAGCAGCTTAAGTCGCCAAGAGACCCAGTACTTC	CASSLSRQETQYF